This T cell receptor beta chain stems from a study of shared clonotypes between healthy human individuals. This clone occurred once. Sequenced by immunoSEQ multiplex PCR; TCRdb stores in-frame clones only, minus some. Of some 1,100,000 clones listed, about 80% are singletons. The sequenced sample consisted of memory CD4+ T cells from PBMCs. The sample's subset: CD45RA-negative fraction. The TCR sequence derives from a man aged 18 to 35 in good health. Some clones in this sample may be carry-over from other donors' samples.

The CDR3 region has the DNA TGTGCCAGCAGCGTAGGTTTGATGGAGGGGGCGGGTGGCTACACCTTC. This gives the protein CASSVGLMEGAGGYTF. The chain has TRBV9 and TRBJ1-2, with 7 bases matching TRBD1. The V gene end was trimmed by 0 bases and the J gene end by 7 bases; junction bases not matched to a gene: 12. CDR1 SGDLS and CDR2 YYNGEE come from the germline V gene. This CDR3 is 16 amino acids long. Full variable domain (remainder filled in from reference TRBV9 and TRBJ1-2): DSGVTQTPKHLITATGQRVTLRCSPRSGDLSVYWYQQSLDQGLQFLIQYYNGEERAKGNILERFSAQQFPDLHSELNLSSLELGDSALYFCASSVGLMEGAGGYTFGSGTRLTVV.